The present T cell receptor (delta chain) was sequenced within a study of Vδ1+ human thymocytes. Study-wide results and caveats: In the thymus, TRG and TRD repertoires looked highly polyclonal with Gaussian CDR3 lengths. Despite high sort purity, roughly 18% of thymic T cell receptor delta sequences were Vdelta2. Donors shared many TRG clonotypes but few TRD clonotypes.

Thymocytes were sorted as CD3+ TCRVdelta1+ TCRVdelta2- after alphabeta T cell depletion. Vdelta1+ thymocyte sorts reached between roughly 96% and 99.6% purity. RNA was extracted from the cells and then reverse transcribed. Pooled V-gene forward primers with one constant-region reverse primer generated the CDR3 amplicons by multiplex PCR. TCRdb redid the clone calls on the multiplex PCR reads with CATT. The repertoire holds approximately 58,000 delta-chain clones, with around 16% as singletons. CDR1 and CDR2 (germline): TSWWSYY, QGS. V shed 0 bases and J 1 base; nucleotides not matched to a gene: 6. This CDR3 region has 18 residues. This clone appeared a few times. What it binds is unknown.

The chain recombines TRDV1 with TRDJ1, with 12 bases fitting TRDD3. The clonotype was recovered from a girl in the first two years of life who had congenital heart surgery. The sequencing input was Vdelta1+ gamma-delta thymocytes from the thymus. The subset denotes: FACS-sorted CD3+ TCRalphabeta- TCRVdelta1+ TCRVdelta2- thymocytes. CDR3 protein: CALGELRLLGDTTDKLIF. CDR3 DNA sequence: TGTGCTCTTGGGGAACTTCGCCTACTGGGGGATACCACCGATAAACTCATCTTT.